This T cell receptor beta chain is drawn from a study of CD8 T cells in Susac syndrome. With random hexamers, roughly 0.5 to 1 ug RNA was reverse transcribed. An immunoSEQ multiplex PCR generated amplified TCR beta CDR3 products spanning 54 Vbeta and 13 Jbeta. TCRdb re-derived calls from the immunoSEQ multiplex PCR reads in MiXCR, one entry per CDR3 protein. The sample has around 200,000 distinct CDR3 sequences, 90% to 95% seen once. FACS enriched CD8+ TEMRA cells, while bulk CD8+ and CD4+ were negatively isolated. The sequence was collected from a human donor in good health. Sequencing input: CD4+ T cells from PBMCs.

The CDR3 loop is CSGEGVDTQYF. CDR3 DNA: TGCAGCGGCGAGGGGGTAGATACGCAGTATTTT. The chain is built from TRBV29-1 and TRBJ2-3, with a weak D call TRBD1 (6 bases). From germline, CDR1 is SQVTM and CDR2 ANQGSEA. There are 11 residues in the CDR3. Trimming removed 7 bases at V and 5 bases at J, with 10 bases between.